The TCR beta chain described here comes from a study of shared clonotypes between healthy human individuals. Study results and limitations: On the whole, naive subsets had larger estimated richness than memory subsets had.

About this clone: The antigen is not known.

CDR1 is MNHNY, CDR2 SVGAGI, per germline (reference sequence). The CDR3 runs to 15 residues. The germline V and J ends were trimmed by 2 bases and 2 bases, with 12 bases remaining between them. TCRdb's copy holds only in-frame clones and misses some; the assay was immunoSEQ multiplex PCR. Of 2 million to 2.5 million clones listed, 90% to 97% are singletons. Sequenced sample: naive CD4+ T cells sorted from blood. Subset indicated: CD45RA+ positively selected. This TCR was recovered from a man between 18 and 29 years old in good health. V gene TRBV6-6 combines with J gene TRBJ2-5; D remains ambiguous. The CDR3 DNA sequence: TGTGCCAGCAGTTACCGAGGTACCCTACAAGAGACCCAGTACTTC. Protein sequence: CASSYRGTLQETQYF.